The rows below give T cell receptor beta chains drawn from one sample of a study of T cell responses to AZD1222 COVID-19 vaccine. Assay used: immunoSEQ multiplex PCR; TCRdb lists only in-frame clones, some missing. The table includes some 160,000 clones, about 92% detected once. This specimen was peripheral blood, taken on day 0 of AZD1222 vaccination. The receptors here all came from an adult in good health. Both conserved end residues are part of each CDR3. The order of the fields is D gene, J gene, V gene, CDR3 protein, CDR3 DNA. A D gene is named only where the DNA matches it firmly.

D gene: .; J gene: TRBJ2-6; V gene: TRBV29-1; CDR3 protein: CSVYSGANVLTF; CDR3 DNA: TGCAGCGTGTATAGTGGGGCCAACGTCCTGACTTTC
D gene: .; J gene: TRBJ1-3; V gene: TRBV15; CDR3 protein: CATSREGSGNTIYF; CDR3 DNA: TGTGCCACCAGCAGAGAAGGGTCTGGAAACACCATATATTTT
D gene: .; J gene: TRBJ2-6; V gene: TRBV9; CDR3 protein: CASSVQSSGANVLTF; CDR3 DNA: TGTGCCAGCAGCGTTCAGAGCTCTGGGGCCAACGTCCTGACTTTC
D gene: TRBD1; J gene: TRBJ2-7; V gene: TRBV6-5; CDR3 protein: CASKLGQGSGQQYF; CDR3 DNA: TGTGCCAGCAAACTAGGACAGGGAAGTGGTCAGCAGTACTTC
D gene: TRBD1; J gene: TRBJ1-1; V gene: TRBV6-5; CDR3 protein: CASSYSRDSEAFF; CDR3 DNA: TGTGCCAGCAGTTACTCCCGGGACAGTGAAGCTTTCTTT
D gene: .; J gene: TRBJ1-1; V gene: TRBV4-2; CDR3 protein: CASSQAPRGEVEAFF; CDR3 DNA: TGTGCCAGCAGCCAAGCCCCACGGGGGGAGGTTGAAGCTTTCTTT
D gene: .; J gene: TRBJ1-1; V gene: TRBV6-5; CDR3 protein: CASSYSPLGLTEAFF; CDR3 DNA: TGTGCCAGCAGTTACTCGCCCCTGGGTTTGACTGAAGCTTTCTTT
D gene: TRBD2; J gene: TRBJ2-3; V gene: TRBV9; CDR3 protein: CASSSERGGTDTQYF; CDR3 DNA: TGTGCCAGCAGCTCAGAGCGGGGGGGCACAGATACGCAGTATTTT
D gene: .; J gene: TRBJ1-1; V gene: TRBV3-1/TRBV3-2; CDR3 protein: CASSQQMNTEAFF; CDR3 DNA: TGTGCCAGCAGCCAACAGATGAACACTGAAGCTTTCTTT
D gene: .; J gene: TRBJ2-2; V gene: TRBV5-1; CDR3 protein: CATRPGILTGELFF; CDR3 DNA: TGCGCCACCCGTCCGGGGATACTCACCGGGGAGCTGTTTTTT
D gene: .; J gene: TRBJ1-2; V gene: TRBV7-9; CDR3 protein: CASSFISVNYGYTF; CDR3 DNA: TGTGCCAGCAGCTTTATCTCGGTTAACTATGGCTACACCTTC
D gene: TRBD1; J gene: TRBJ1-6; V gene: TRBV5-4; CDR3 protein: CASAGGSGDRANSPLHF; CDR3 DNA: TGTGCCAGCGCTGGGGGCTCTGGGGACAGGGCAAATTCACCCCTCCACTTT
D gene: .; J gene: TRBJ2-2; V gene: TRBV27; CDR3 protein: CASSLSGQINTGELFF; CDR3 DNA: TGTGCCAGCAGTTTATCCGGACAGATAAACACCGGGGAGCTGTTTTTT
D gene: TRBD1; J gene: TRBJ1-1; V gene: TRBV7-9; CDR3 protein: CASSLLGGTTEAFF; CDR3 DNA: TGTGCCAGCAGCCTATTAGGGGGCACCACTGAAGCTTTCTTT
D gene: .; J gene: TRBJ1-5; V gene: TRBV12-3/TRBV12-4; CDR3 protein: CASSWEGQPQHF; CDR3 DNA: TGTGCCAGCAGTTGGGAGGGTCAGCCCCAGCATTTT